These 29 T cell receptor beta chains share one sample of origin, sequenced in a study of T cells in Graves' hyperthyroidism and ophthalmopathy. Amplified TCR beta CDR3 regions derived from RNA transcripts. Researchers ran a first-round RT-PCR on the TCR CDR3 using the HTBI primer set. One entry per CDR3 protein results from TCRdb running MiXCR on the multiplex PCR reads. The table lists around 540,000 distinct CDR3 sequences, about 45% of them singletons. Sequenced: peripheral blood or thyroid tissue (not recorded which). Receptor source: a woman between 18 and 29 years old with Graves' hyperthyroidism.

This clonotype was observed a few times. The rearrangement links TRBV20-1 to TRBJ1-2; unclear D gene. This CDR3 is built from 12 residues. V lost 3 bases and J 5 bases, leaving 10 bases between the germline ends. Germline loops: CDR1 DFQATT, CDR2 SNEGSKA (reference sequence). CDR3: CSASLGGYGYTF. The DNA for the CDR3 is TGCAGTGCTAGCCTAGGTGGTTATGGCTACACCTTC.

The CDR3 DNA is TGTGCCAGCAACCCCAGATGGGGTCAGAGGGAGACCCAGTACTTC. This encodes CASNPRWGQRETQYF. The V gene is TRBV7-2, the J gene TRBJ2-5; the D is unclear. The CDR3 extends over 15 amino acids. Per the germline V gene, CDR1 is SGHTA and CDR2 is FQGNSA. Trimming left V 7 bases short and J 5 bases short, with 20 bases between. Based on the CDR3 plus reference TRBV7-2 and TRBJ2-5, the full variable domain is GAGVSQSPSNKVTEKGKDVELRCDPISGHTALYWYRQSLGQGLEFLIYFQGNSAPDKSGLPSDRFSAERTGGSVSTLTIQRTQQEDSAVYLCASNPRWGQRETQYFGPGTRLLVL.

This clonotype is a singleton in its sample. V and J are TRBV2 and TRBJ1-2; 9 bases fit TRBD1. The trim removed 6 bases at V and 10 bases at J, leaving 15 bases unmatched. Germline V gene data show CDR1 as SNHLY and CDR2 as FYNNEI. The length of the CDR3 is 15 residues. Written as DNA, the CDR3 is TGTGCCAGCAGCCCGGGACAGGGCGCAGTATGGGACTACACCTTC. This encodes CASSPGQGAVWDYTF.

The chain recombines TRBV24-1 with TRBJ1-4, with 9 bases aligning to TRBD1. V was pared by 6 bases and J by 5 bases, with 3 bases of the junction left unmatched. Germline CDR1 is KGHDR and CDR2 is SFDVKD. The CDR3 spans 14 residues. The CDR3: CATSIGTGNEKLFF. The DNA for the CDR3 is TGTGCCACCAGTATCGGGACAGGGAATGAAAAACTGTTTTTT.

J is TRBJ2-7 and V is TRBV20-1; D unresolved. V lost 6 bases to trimming and J lost 2 bases, with 17 bases between them. Germline V gene sequence: CDR1 DFQATT, CDR2 SNEGSKA (reference sequence). This CDR3 has 14 amino acids. CDR3 protein: CSAQRASKAYEQYF. CDR3 nucleotide sequence: TGCAGTGCCCAAAGGGCTTCTAAGGCCTACGAGCAGTACTTC.

Turning to this clonotype: The junction differs from germline at one of its ends, possibly a read error. The V call is TRBV10-2, the J call TRBJ2-7, with D unclear. Germline loops: CDR1 WSHSY, CDR2 SAAADI. CDR3 length: 12 amino acids. DNA of the CDR3: TGCTCCAGCCTAGGCCGATCCTACGAGCAGTACTTC. Its protein product is CSSLGRSYEQYF.

The genes are TRBV10-3 and TRBJ1-4; the D is unclear. The CDR3 runs to 12 residues. Between the trimmed V and J ends, which lost 7 bases and 11 bases, there was a span of 14 bases. CDR1 and CDR2 (germline): ENHRY, SYGVKD. The CDR3 reads CAIKPALGKLFF. CDR3 sequence (DNA): TGTGCCATCAAGCCGGCCTTGGGGAAACTGTTTTTT.

This clonotype was counted many times. V and J are TRBV2 and TRBJ1-4; D gene ambiguous. Per the germline V gene, CDR1 is SNHLY and CDR2 is FYNNEI. V lost 4 bases to trimming and J lost 7 bases, with 1 base between them. CDR3 length equals 10 residues. The CDR3 spells CASSGEKLFF. In DNA form, the CDR3 reads TGTGCCAGCAGTGGTGAAAAACTGTTTTTT.

This clonotype showed up just a few times. V and J are TRBV10-3 and TRBJ1-1; possible D gene TRBD1, 6 bases. Per the germline V gene, CDR1 is ENHRY and CDR2 is SYGVKD. Trimming stripped 10 bases from V and 3 bases from J, with 15 bases between. The CDR3 has 13 amino acids. CDR3 nucleotides: TGTGCCACTACGGCAGGGGATTACACTGAAGCTTTCTTT. This gives the protein CATTAGDYTEAFF.

This chain uses TRBV15 with TRBJ1-1; no clear D. Trimming cost V 0 bases and J 5 bases, with 13 bases left between them. Per the germline V gene, CDR1 is LNHNV and CDR2 is YYDKDF (reference sequence). The CDR3 length is 15 residues. CDR3 sequence: CATSRDGREGTEAFF. The CDR3 DNA reads as TGTGCCACCAGCAGAGATGGGAGGGAAGGGACTGAAGCTTTCTTT.

The table lists this clonotype with many counts. This chain connects TRBV24-1 to TRBJ1-5; possibly TRBD1 for D (5 bases). Germline V gene data show CDR1 as KGHDR and CDR2 as SFDVKD. Trimming pared 3 bases from V and 2 bases from J, leaving 10 bases between. The CDR3 extends over 15 amino acids. The CDR3 nucleotides read TGTGCCACCAGTGATAGGCAGGGTGGCAATCAGCCCCAGCATTTT. It is translated as CATSDRQGGNQPQHF.

J is TRBJ1-4 and V is TRBV2; 7 bases line up with TRBD1. Unmatched junction bases numbered 17, after V lost 11 bases and J lost 8 bases. The CDR3 consists of 15 residues. CDR1 is SNHLY and CDR2 is FYNNEI in the germline V gene. This CDR3 reads CACRPGRGREEKLFF. The CDR3 DNA reads TGTGCCTGCCGACCTGGGAGGGGGCGTGAGGAAAAACTGTTTTTT. Using reference TRBV2 and TRBJ1-4 for the parts outside the CDR3, the full variable domain is EPEVTQTPSHQVTQMGQEVILRCVPISNHLYFYWYRQILGQKVEFLVSFYNNEISEKSEIFDDQFSVERPDGSNFTLKIRSTKLEDSAMYFCACRPGRGREEKLFFGSGTQLSVL.

This chain connects TRBV29-1 to TRBJ2-7; TRBD1 matches at 10 bases. Germline V gene sequence: CDR1 SQVTM, CDR2 ANQGSEA. With V trimmed by 7 bases and J by 7 bases, 13 bases remained unmatched. The CDR3 sequence is 14 residues long. CDR3 coding DNA: TGCAGCGGCCTACCGGGACAGGGGTCCAATGAGCAGTACTTC. It yields the protein CSGLPGQGSNEQYF.

The table lists this clonotype with a few counts. A junction end diverges from the germline sequence, so it may reflect a read error. The CDR3: CATKVGWETQYF. Written as DNA, the CDR3 is TGTGCAACCAAAGTGGGGTGGGAGACCCAGTACTTC. V and J are TRBV29-1 and TRBJ2-5; D is unclear. CDR3 size: 12 residues. Germline CDR1 reads SQVTM; CDR2 reads ANQGSEA.

The chain couples TRBV2 to TRBJ1-5; D not resolved. Trimming stripped 5 bases from V and 1 base from J, with 15 bases between. CDR3 length: 16 residues. Germline V gene data show CDR1 as SNHLY and CDR2 as FYNNEI. DNA for the CDR3: TGTGCCAGCAGTCTCCTGAAGGGCCCAAGCAATCAGCCCCAGCATTTT. Residues: CASSLLKGPSNQPQHF.

Comment on this clonotype: The final CDR3 position lacks the conserved phenylalanine or tryptophan, pointing to a likely read error. The limits of the CDR3 on the DNA are not certain, so only TCRdb's listed CDR3 is given. The rearrangement joins TRBV7-9 to TRBJ1-4; TRBD1 is taken as the D call from the table, unchecked against the DNA. Germline loops: CDR1 SEHNR, CDR2 FQNEAQ (reference sequence). Including both end residues, the CDR3 is 8 amino acids long. CDR3 residues: CASSLGTG.

The chain joins TRBV7-8 to TRBJ2-7, with 9 positions matching TRBD1. The germline V gene has CDR1 SGHVS and CDR2 FQNEAQ. This CDR3 is 16 amino acids long. J lost 4 bases, V lost 5 bases, and 12 bases had no gene match. The CDR3 DNA sequence: TGTGCCAGCAGCGCACAGGGGGGACAGGGCGGTTACGAGCAGTACTTC. Its protein product is CASSAQGGQGGYEQYF.

This clonotype was seen a single time. The CDR3 is CASSSAYNQGPAEAFF. The CDR3, as DNA: TGTGCCAGCAGCTCAGCCTATAACCAGGGACCGGCTGAAGCTTTCTTT. The rearrangement uses TRBV7-9 and TRBJ1-1, with D tentatively TRBD1 (5 bases). Trimming took off 4 bases at V and 6 bases at J, with 21 bases between the two ends. This CDR3 contains 16 residues. The germline V gene encodes CDR1 SEHNR and CDR2 FQNEAQ (reference sequence).

This chain joins TRBV7-3 and TRBJ2-7, with unresolved D. Deletions cut 2 bases from V and 9 bases from J, with 14 bases between. The CDR3 length is 13 residues. CDR1 and CDR2 (germline): SGHTA, FQGTGA. CDR3 DNA sequence: TGTGCCAGCAGCTTATCGTCTGTGATCGGGCAGTACTTC. Protein sequence: CASSLSSVIGQYF. The full variable domain, with the rest looked up from reference TRBV7-3 and TRBJ2-7, is GAGVSQTPSNKVTEKGKYVELRCDPISGHTALYWYRQSLGQGPEFLIYFQGTGAADDSGLPNDRFFAVRPEGSVSTLKIQRTERGDSAVYLCASSLSSVIGQYFGPGTRLTVT.

This clonotype came up many times. The rearrangement uses TRBV2 and TRBJ2-5; 8 bases agree with TRBD1. The CDR3 covers 14 residues. Germline loops: CDR1 SNHLY, CDR2 FYNNEI. The trim removed 4 bases at V and 6 bases at J, leaving 7 bases unmatched. The CDR3 bases are TGTGCCAGCAGTGGATGGACAGGGCGACAGACCCAGTACTTC. Translated, it gives CASSGWTGRQTQYF.

On this clonotype: Mismatch with germline at one junction end may stem from a read error. The chain carries TRBV10-3 and TRBJ1-5; 7 bases are a match to TRBD1. CDR3 size: 16 residues. CDR1 is ENHRY, CDR2 SYGVKD, per germline. The CDR3 DNA is TGTGCCAGCAGTTTAGCGTCTCCCAGGGGGAATCAGCCCCAGCATTTT. Translation gives CASSLASPRGNQPQHF.

CDR3 coding DNA: TGTGCCACCAGTGAGACCGGGACTAGCGGGATGGGAGATACGCAGTATTTT. This codes for CATSETGTSGMGDTQYF. V is TRBV24-1 and J is TRBJ2-3, with 13 bases aligning to TRBD2. This CDR3 contains 17 residues. J gave up 5 bases and V 4 bases, and 8 bases lay outside the gene matches. CDR1 is KGHDR, CDR2 SFDVKD, per germline.

This rearrangement joins TRBV7-3 to TRBJ2-7, with D possibly matching TRBD1 (5 bases). The length of the CDR3 is 14 residues. Trimming removed 4 bases at V and 2 bases at J, with 12 bases between. Germline loops: CDR1 SGHTA, CDR2 FQGTGA. The CDR3 DNA reads as TGTGCCAGCAGCTCCATGCAGGACACCTACGAGCAGTACTTC. Translating gives CASSSMQDTYEQYF.

This clonotype was detected only a few times. The rearrangement uses TRBV7-9 and TRBJ2-7, with 9 bases identical to TRBD2. The CDR3 loop spans 14 amino acids. Germline trimming cut 5 bases from V and 4 bases from J; bases unmatched to any gene: 6. Per the germline V gene, CDR1 is SEHNR and CDR2 is FQNEAQ (reference sequence). CDR3 sequence reads: CASSRTRGGYEQYF. Here the CDR3 DNA reads TGTGCCAGCAGCCGCACGCGGGGGGGGTACGAGCAGTACTTC.

The rearrangement uses TRBV7-9 and TRBJ2-3, with 7 bases aligning to TRBD1. Germline CDR1 and CDR2: SEHNR and FQNEAQ (reference sequence). The CDR3 runs to 13 residues. V lost 10 bases to trimming and J lost 1 base; unmatched junction nucleotides: 5. The CDR3 sequence is CATRDRRTDTQYF. Here the CDR3 DNA reads TGTGCCACTCGGGACAGACGCACAGATACGCAGTATTTT. Variable domain in full (rest from reference TRBV7-9 and TRBJ2-3): DTGVSQNPRHKITKRGQNVTFRCDPISEHNRLYWYRQTLGQGPEFLTYFQNEAQLEKSRLLSDRFSAERPKGSFSTLEIQRTEQGDSAMYLCATRDRRTDTQYFGPGTRLTVL.

This clonotype was found a few times. The V call is TRBV29-1, the J call TRBJ2-7; 8 bases align to TRBD2. V trimming: 6 bases; J trimming: 0 bases; junction bases outside the gene matches: 7. The germline CDR1 and CDR2 sequences are SQVTM and ANQGSEA. The CDR3 contains 14 residues. CDR3 DNA sequence: TGCAGCGTCCTTAGCGGGACGAGCTCCTACGAGCAGTACTTC. This encodes CSVLSGTSSYEQYF.

This clonotype was seen a single time. The rearrangement uses TRBV29-1 and TRBJ1-5, with 9 bases identical to TRBD1. This CDR3 is built from 14 residues. J gave up 2 bases and V 4 bases, and 3 bases lay outside the gene matches. Germline V gene lookup returns CDR1 SQVTM and CDR2 ANQGSEA. The CDR3 DNA reads as TGCAGCGTTGGTCGGGACAGGGGCAATCAGCCCCAGCATTTT. It codes for CSVGRDRGNQPQHF. The variable domain in full, with the rest retrieved from reference TRBV29-1 and TRBJ1-5, is SAVISQKPSRDICQRGTSLTIQCQVDSQVTMMFWYRQQPGQSLTLIATANQGSEATYESGFVIDKFPISRPNLTFSTLTVSNMSPEDSSIYLCSVGRDRGNQPQHFGDGTRLSIL.

This clonotype appeared many times. The J gene is TRBJ1-1, the V gene TRBV10-3; TRBD1 is a possible D gene (5 bases). Trimming removed 7 bases at V and 7 bases at J, with 10 bases between. The CDR3 spans 11 residues. Germline CDR1 ENHRY, CDR2 SYGVKD. The CDR3 DNA sequence: TGTGCCATCAAACTAGACAGTGAAGCTTTCTTT. This translates into CAIKLDSEAFF.

Only a few counts were recorded for this clonotype. V is TRBV7-9 and J is TRBJ1-2; D may be TRBD1 (6 bases). Trimming stripped 5 bases from V and 8 bases from J, with 18 bases between. The CDR3 runs to 14 residues. Germline CDR1 is SEHNR and CDR2 is FQNEAQ (reference sequence). For the CDR3, the DNA is TGTGCCAGCAGCCAAGATATAGGGGGAGAAGGCTACACCTTC. Translating it yields CASSQDIGGEGYTF.